A selection of T cell receptor beta chains follows, all from one sample in a study of T-cell memory formation after mild COVID-19. TCRdb independently ran MiXCR on the 5' RACE reads; one entry per CDR3 protein. The sample lists roughly 100,000 distinct CDR3 sequences, about a sixth occurring once. Sequencing used PBMCs or a T cell subset sorted from them (not recorded which). The receptor source for this set is an adult woman who had mild COVID-19 (a few samples of this study predate the infection). Cell type and time point are not known. Each CDR3 is given with its conserved first and last residue. D genes are given only for firm matches. Size tells how often a clone was seen (once, few, many) or the class of an expanded clone, and some rows leave it out.

>many|-|TRBJ1-1|TRBV20-1
CSARDRQGYPEAFF
TGCAGTGCTAGAGATCGGCAGGGGTACCCTGAAGCTTTCTTT
>-|TRBD2|TRBJ2-3|TRBV5-1
CASSSTMSGGTDTQYF
TGCGCCAGCAGCTCCACAATGAGCGGGGGCACAGATACGCAGTATTTT
>few|TRBD2|TRBJ2-2|TRBV5-1
CASSLVGSPGLAGSNTGELFF
TGCGCCAGCAGCTTGGTGGGAAGCCCTGGACTAGCGGGTAGTAACACCGGGGAGCTGTTTTTT
>-|-|TRBJ1-5|TRBV20-1
CSARDTGVNQPQHF
TGCAGTGCTAGAGATACAGGCGTCAATCAGCCCCAGCATTTT
>-|TRBD1|TRBJ1-1|TRBV13
CASSYRTGENTEAFF
TGTGCCAGCAGCTACCGGACAGGGGAAAACACTGAAGCTTTCTTT
>once|TRBD1|TRBJ2-5|TRBV7-8
CASSPLTGWETQYF
TGTGCCAGCAGCCCCTTGACAGGGTGGGAGACCCAGTACTTC
>-|TRBD2|TRBJ2-3|TRBV24-1
CATSQYSGSSTDTQYF
TGTGCCACCAGCCAGTATAGCGGGAGTAGCACAGATACGCAGTATTTT
>-|-|TRBJ2-5|TRBV11-2
CASSLEWSRTETQYF
TGTGCCAGCAGCTTAGAGTGGAGCAGGACTGAGACCCAGTACTTC
>-|TRBD1|TRBJ1-2|TRBV4-1
CASSQTSGTDTLANYGYTF
TGCGCCAGCAGCCAAACATCCGGGACAGATACATTAGCTAACTATGGCTACACCTTC
>-|-|TRBJ2-4|TRBV2
CASSVGFDSKNIQYF
TGTGCCAGCAGTGTGGGTTTTGACAGCAAAAACATTCAGTACTTC
>once|-|TRBJ1-3|TRBV29-1
CSVEVEGLTGNTIYF
TGCAGCGTTGAAGTGGAGGGACTAACTGGAAACACCATATATTTT
>-|TRBD2|TRBJ2-7|TRBV4-3
CASSQEIAGGPYEQYF
TGCGCCAGCAGCCAAGAAATTGCGGGAGGGCCCTACGAGCAGTACTTC
>-|TRBD2|TRBJ2-7|TRBV7-8
CASSSSGLAEYEQYF
TGTGCCAGCAGCTCGTCAGGACTAGCGGAATACGAGCAGTACTTC
>-|-|TRBJ2-7|TRBV4-2
CASSQETGAYEQYF
TGTGCCAGCAGCCAAGAGACAGGAGCCTACGAGCAGTACTTC
>many|-|TRBJ2-3|TRBV12-3/TRBV12-4
CASSLGSGTDTQYF
TGTGCCAGCAGTTTAGGTAGCGGCACAGATACGCAGTATTTT
>-|-|TRBJ1-2|TRBV12-3/TRBV12-4
CASRSTAFNYGYTF
TGTGCCAGCAGATCGACGGCTTTTAACTATGGCTACACCTTC
>-|TRBD2|TRBJ2-3|TRBV4-1
CASSQGPTSGGYTDTQYF
TGCGCCAGCAGCCAAGGACCGACTAGCGGGGGATACACAGATACGCAGTATTTT
>few|-|TRBJ1-2|TRBV4-1
CASRDSKLGYGYTF
TGCGCCAGCAGGGATTCTAAATTGGGCTATGGCTACACCTTC
>many|-|TRBJ1-2|TRBV6-5
CASSSPPGLLNYGYTF
TGTGCCAGCAGTTCACCTCCGGGACTCCTGAACTATGGCTACACCTTC
>few|-|TRBJ2-7|TRBV12-3/TRBV12-4
CASSAVSRGDEQYF
TGTGCCAGCAGTGCCGTTTCCAGGGGAGACGAGCAGTACTTC
>-|-|TRBJ2-1|TRBV12-3/TRBV12-4
CASSNNGVEQFF
TGTGCCAGCAGTAATAACGGGGTTGAGCAGTTCTTC
>-|TRBD1|TRBJ2-7|TRBV6-5
CASSYFRTGISSYEQYF
TGTGCCAGCAGTTACTTCAGGACAGGGATTAGCTCCTACGAGCAGTACTTC
>-|TRBD2|TRBJ2-5|TRBV11-1
CATRDLAGFQETQYF
TGTGCCACCAGGGACCTAGCGGGGTTCCAAGAGACCCAGTACTTC
>medium-sized|-|TRBJ2-3|TRBV7-9
CASSADTQYF
TGTGCCAGTAGCGCAGATACGCAGTATTTT
>-|-|TRBJ1-1|TRBV6-6
CASSYPTTGGSNTEAFF
TGTGCCAGCAGTTACCCGACTACCGGAGGGTCGAACACTGAAGCTTTCTTT
>-|-|TRBJ2-7|TRBV6-5
CASSPREEGYYEQYF
TGTGCCAGCAGTCCCAGGGAGGAAGGATACTACGAGCAGTACTTC
>-|-|TRBJ2-3|TRBV6-6
CASSGGLAEPTSTQYF
TGTGCCAGCAGTGGGGGTTTGGCGGAGCCCACGTCGACGCAGTATTTT
>-|TRBD2|TRBJ2-1|TRBV12-3/TRBV12-4
CASSRGPSLASPGGEQFF
TGTGCCAGCAGTAGAGGCCCCTCGCTTGCGTCCCCGGGGGGTGAGCAGTTCTTC
>few|TRBD1|TRBJ1-5|TRBV20-1
CSARGGDRSPRLSNQPQHF
TGCAGTGCTAGAGGCGGGGACAGGTCCCCGCGCCTTAGCAATCAGCCCCAGCATTTT
>few|TRBD1|TRBJ1-2|TRBV28
CASSLPSGTGGGFGYTF
TGTGCCAGCAGTCTCCCCTCCGGGACAGGGGGCGGTTTTGGCTACACCTTC
>few|-|TRBJ2-3|TRBV5-6
CASSMGLARTITDTQYF
TGTGCCAGCAGTATGGGTCTTGCTCGGACCATTACAGATACGCAGTATTTT
>-|-|TRBJ2-7|TRBV11-1
CASSSGDKPYEQYF
TGTGCCAGCAGCTCGGGGGACAAACCCTACGAGCAGTACTTC
>-|-|TRBJ1-1|TRBV20-1
CSGERWNTEAFF
TGCAGTGGGGAGAGGTGGAACACTGAAGCTTTCTTT
>-|-|TRBJ2-7|TRBV18
CASSPPLEGRVYEQYF
TGTGCCAGCTCACCACCCTTAGAAGGCAGGGTCTACGAGCAGTACTTC
>many|-|TRBJ1-1|TRBV7-9
CASSFGSEAFF
TGTGCCAGCAGCTTTGGCTCTGAAGCTTTCTTT
>few|-|TRBJ2-3|TRBV5-1
CASRLVGGLTDTQYF
TGCGCCAGCCGCCTCGTGGGGGGACTCACAGATACGCAGTATTTT
>-|-|TRBJ1-5|TRBV25-1
CASSEWGSNQPQHF
TGTGCCAGCAGTGAATGGGGTAGCAATCAGCCCCAGCATTTT
>many|-|TRBJ2-1|TRBV4-2
CASSQDLLGNEQFF
TGTGCCAGCAGCCAAGATCTCTTGGGCAATGAGCAGTTCTTC
>-|TRBD2|TRBJ2-1|TRBV7-9
CASSLGTRVRLGYNEQFF
TGTGCCAGCAGCTTAGGGACTAGGGTCCGTTTAGGCTACAATGAGCAGTTCTTC
>few|-|TRBJ1-4|TRBV4-2
CASSQGPVSLTNEKLFF
TGTGCCAGCAGCCAGGGGCCAGTTTCCTTAACTAATGAAAAACTGTTTTTT
>-|TRBD1|TRBJ2-1|TRBV7-9
CASSLGGQGFNEQFF
TGTGCCAGCAGCTTAGGGGGACAGGGTTTTAATGAGCAGTTCTTC
>-|TRBD1|TRBJ2-1|TRBV10-3
CAISEVRDRKNEQFF
TGTGCCATCAGTGAAGTGAGGGACAGGAAAAATGAGCAGTTCTTC
>many|-|TRBJ2-3|TRBV7-3
CASSLIGGSTDTQYF
TGTGCCAGCAGCTTAATAGGCGGGAGCACAGATACGCAGTATTTT
>-|TRBD1|TRBJ2-3|TRBV5-6
CASSLRGQGYTDTQYF
TGTGCCAGCAGCCTGAGGGGACAGGGTTACACAGATACGCAGTATTTT
>-|-|TRBJ2-5|TRBV24-1
CATSDPEGGQETQYF
TGTGCCACCAGTGATCCCGAAGGGGGGCAAGAGACCCAGTACTTC
>-|-|TRBJ1-1|TRBV19
CASKGLQGIDTEAFF
TGTGCCAGTAAAGGGCTTCAGGGGATAGACACTGAAGCTTTCTTT
>-|-|TRBJ2-3|TRBV27
CASSLSGVPDTQYF
TGTGCCAGCAGTTTATCTGGGGTTCCAGATACGCAGTATTTT
>many|-|TRBJ1-1|TRBV29-1
CSVGLMRAGTEAFF
TGCAGCGTTGGGCTAATGAGGGCTGGCACTGAAGCTTTCTTT
>-|TRBD2|TRBJ2-1|TRBV7-9
CASSPTSGVSYNEQFF
TGTGCCAGCAGCCCTACTAGCGGGGTTTCCTACAATGAGCAGTTCTTC
>few|-|TRBJ2-5|TRBV6-5
CASSYQGRAPQYF
TGTGCCAGCAGTTACCAAGGACGTGCTCCCCAGTACTTC
>-|TRBD1|TRBJ1-1|TRBV7-9
CASSLYPRQGRVGTEAFF
TGTGCCAGCAGCTTGTACCCGAGACAGGGGAGGGTGGGCACTGAAGCTTTCTTT
>-|-|TRBJ2-7|TRBV7-8
CASSPTMTGRAPYEQYF
TGTGCCAGCAGCCCAACTATGACGGGTCGAGCTCCCTACGAGCAGTACTTC
>few|-|TRBJ2-7|TRBV11-2
CASSPGLGFGEQYF
TGTGCCAGCAGCCCAGGACTGGGGTTTGGGGAGCAGTACTTC
>-|TRBD2|TRBJ2-3|TRBV19
CASSIEDSGGSTDTQYF
TGTGCCAGTAGTATAGAGGATAGCGGGGGCAGCACAGATACGCAGTATTTT
>-|TRBD2|TRBJ2-1|TRBV6-5
CASSGGLAGGPPYNEQFF
TGTGCCAGCAGCGGGGGACTAGCGGGAGGTCCACCCTACAATGAGCAGTTCTTC
>-|TRBD1|TRBJ1-1|TRBV12-3/TRBV12-4
CASSATGKGTEAFF
TGTGCCAGCAGTGCGACAGGGAAGGGCACTGAAGCTTTCTTT